This T cell receptor (beta chain) emerged from a study of T-cell memory formation after mild COVID-19. Study background: TCR clusters largely stayed donor specific.

This clonotype appeared a few times. Its antigen is as yet unknown. V lost 4 bases and J lost 7, with 14 bases in between. The CDR3 consists of 14 residues. Per germline, CDR1 SGHTA and CDR2 FQGNSA. Using constant-segment primers, 5'RACE produced TCR alpha and TCR beta cDNA libraries carrying sample barcodes and UMIs. TCRdb re-analysed the 5' RACE reads in MiXCR, keeping a single row per CDR3 protein. The sample gives over 250,000 distinct CDR3 sequences, 15% to 20% of which show up once; 22% is in the top ten. General study points: While clones contracting from day 15 to 85 were balanced between CD4 and CD8, later expanders leaned CD4+. The authors did not confirm SARS-CoV-2 specificity of second-wave clones peaking day 37.

Sequencing was carried out using PBMCs or a T cell subset sorted from them (not recorded which). The rearrangement joins TRBV7-2 to TRBJ2-1, with D maybe TRBD2 (5 bases). This TCR came from a man aged 18 to 30 who had mild COVID-19 (a few samples of this study predate the infection). Cell type and time point are not known. The CDR3 sequence is CASSSAVQRNEQFF. CDR3 sequence (DNA): TGTGCCAGCAGCTCAGCGGTTCAGAGGAATGAGCAGTTCTTC. Drawing the rest from reference TRBV7-2 and TRBJ2-1, the complete variable domain is GAGVSQSPSNKVTEKGKDVELRCDPISGHTALYWYRQSLGQGLEFLIYFQGNSAPDKSGLPSDRFSAERTGGSVSTLTIQRTQQEDSAVYLCASSSAVQRNEQFFGPGTRLTVL.